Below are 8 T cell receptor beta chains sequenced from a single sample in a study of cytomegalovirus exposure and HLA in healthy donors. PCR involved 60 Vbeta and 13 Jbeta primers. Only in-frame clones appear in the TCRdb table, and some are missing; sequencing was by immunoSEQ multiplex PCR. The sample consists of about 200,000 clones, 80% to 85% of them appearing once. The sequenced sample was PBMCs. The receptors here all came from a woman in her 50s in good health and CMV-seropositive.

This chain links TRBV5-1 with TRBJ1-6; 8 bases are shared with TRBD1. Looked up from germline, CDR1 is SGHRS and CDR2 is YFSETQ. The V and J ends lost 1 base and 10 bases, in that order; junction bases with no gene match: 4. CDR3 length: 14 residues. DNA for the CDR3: TGCGCCAGCAGCTTGTCAGGGGGCGAGTCACCCCTCCACTTT. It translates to CASSLSGGESPLHF.

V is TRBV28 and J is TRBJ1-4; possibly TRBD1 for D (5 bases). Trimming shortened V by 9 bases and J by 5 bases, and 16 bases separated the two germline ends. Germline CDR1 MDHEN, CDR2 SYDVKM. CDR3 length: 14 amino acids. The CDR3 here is CASRSGRGNEKLFF. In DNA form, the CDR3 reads TGTGCCAGTCGTTCTGGTCGGGGGAATGAAAAACTGTTTTTT.

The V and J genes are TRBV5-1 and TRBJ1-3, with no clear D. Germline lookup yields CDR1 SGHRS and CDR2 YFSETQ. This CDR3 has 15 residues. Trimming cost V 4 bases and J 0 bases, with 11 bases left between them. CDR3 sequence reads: CASSPEGSSGNTIYF. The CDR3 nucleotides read TGCGCCAGCAGCCCCGAAGGGAGCTCTGGAAACACCATATATTTT.

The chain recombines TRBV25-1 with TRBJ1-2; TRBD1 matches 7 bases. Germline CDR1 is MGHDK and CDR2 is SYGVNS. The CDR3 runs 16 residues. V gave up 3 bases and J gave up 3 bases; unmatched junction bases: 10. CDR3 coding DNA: TGTGCCAGCAGTGATGGCAACAGGGGCCGGGACTATGGCTACACCTTC. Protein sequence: CASSDGNRGRDYGYTF.

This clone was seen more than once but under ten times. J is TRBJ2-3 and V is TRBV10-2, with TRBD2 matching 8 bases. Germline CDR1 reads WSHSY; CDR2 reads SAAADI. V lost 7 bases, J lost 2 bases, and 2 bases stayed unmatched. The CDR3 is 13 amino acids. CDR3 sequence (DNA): TGCGCCAGCATGACTAGCGACACAGATACGCAGTATTTT. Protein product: CASMTSDTDTQYF.

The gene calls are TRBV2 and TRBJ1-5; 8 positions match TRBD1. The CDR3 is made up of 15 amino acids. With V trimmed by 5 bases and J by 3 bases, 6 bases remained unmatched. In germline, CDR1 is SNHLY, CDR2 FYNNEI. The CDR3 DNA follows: TGTGCCAGCAGTCCACAGGGGGGGAACAATCAGCCCCAGCATTTT. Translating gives CASSPQGGNNQPQHF.

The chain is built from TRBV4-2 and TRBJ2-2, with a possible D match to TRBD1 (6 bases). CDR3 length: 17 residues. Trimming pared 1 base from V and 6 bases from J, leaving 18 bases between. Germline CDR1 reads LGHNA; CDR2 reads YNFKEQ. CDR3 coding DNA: TGTGCCAGCAGCCAAGCCCTCGATGCCAGGGGACCCGGGGAGCTGTTTTTT. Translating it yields CASSQALDARGPGELFF.

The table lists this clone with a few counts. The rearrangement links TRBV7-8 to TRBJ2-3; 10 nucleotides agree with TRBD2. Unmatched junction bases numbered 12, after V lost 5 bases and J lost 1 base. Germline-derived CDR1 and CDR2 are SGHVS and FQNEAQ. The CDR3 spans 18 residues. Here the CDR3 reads CASSPRPRTSGGTDTQYF. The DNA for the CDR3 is TGTGCCAGCAGCCCCCGACCCAGGACTAGCGGAGGCACAGATACGCAGTATTTT.